This entry describes one TCR beta chain. Its antigen is currently unknown. Cultured CD4+ T cell DNA underwent sequencing with the Oncomine TCR Beta short-read assay. Genomic DNA was extracted from cultured CD4+ T cells. Via MiXCR, TCRdb re-called the PCR reads, giving one row per CDR3 protein. Of over 7,000 distinct CDR3 sequences listed, about half were seen once; the top ten hold around 8%. This entry comes from a study of vaccination and CD4 T cells after COVID-19. General study results and limits: In convalescent patients, 304 of 307 vaccine-specific clones were spike mono-reactive.

Specified treatment: approximately 9-day PBMC culture with coronavirus spike peptide pools or control peptides (ViraFEST assay). The dates of positive PCR tests extended from March through December 2020 and came before the US Alpha, Beta and Delta variants. The TCR comes from a human donor who had recovered from COVID-19. What was sequenced was CD4+ T cells from blood, cultured in vitro.

CDR3 loop: CASRPAGNTEAFF. CDR3 coding DNA: TGTGCCAGCAGGCCCGCGGGGAACACTGAAGCTTTCTTT. J is TRBJ1-1 and V is TRBV6-1; D gene unclear. V lost 6 bases and J lost 1, with 9 bases in between. Germline V gives CDR1 MNHNS, CDR2 SASEGT. This CDR3 has 13 residues.